The clone carrying this T cell receptor (beta chain) has ten or more counts. Its antigen is unidentified. The data were taken from a study of response to subunit inactivated influenza vaccine. General study points: The authors offered the suggestion that each seasonal influenza vaccination recruits few new T cells.

TCRdb called the RT-PCR reads again in MiXCR, with one record for every CDR3 protein. The sample comprises just under 250,000 distinct CDR3 sequences, 12% of which are singletons, and roughly 7.7% rests with the top ten. V trimming: 8 bases; J trimming: 6 bases; junction bases outside the gene matches: 11. CDR3 length: 15 residues. Germline lookup yields CDR1 MNHEY and CDR2 SVGEGT. The receptor was derived from a man aged 50-59 years who received an inactivated influenza vaccine. The sample was non-naive T cells sorted from PBMCs, taken roughly 2 weeks before vaccination. The J gene is TRBJ2-2, the V gene TRBV6-2 or TRBV6-3, with 8 bases aligning to TRBD2. CDR3 sequence reads: CASRPGLVRPGELFF. Here the CDR3 DNA reads TGTGCCAGCCGGCCGGGACTAGTCCGGCCCGGGGAGCTGTTTTTT.